One TCR beta chain is described in this entry. The antigen remains undetermined. This entry is derived from a study of T-cell memory formation after mild COVID-19. TCRdb ran MiXCR on the 5' RACE reads and lists one entry per CDR3 protein. The sample yields more than 250,000 distinct CDR3 sequences, about a sixth seen once. The study, taken as a whole, reports: Clones shrinking from day 15 to 85 showed even CD4/CD8 mixes; later expanders tilted CD4+. Pre-infection memory already had some responding clones, implying cross-reactive memory joined.

This TCR came from a man younger than 35 who had mild COVID-19 (a few samples of this study predate the infection). Cell type and time point are not known. What was sequenced was PBMCs or a T cell subset sorted from them (not recorded which).

CDR3 region: CASSWPLAGFADTQYF. For the CDR3, the DNA is TGTGCCAGCAGTTGGCCCCTGGCGGGGTTCGCAGATACGCAGTATTTT. The V gene is TRBV6-2 or TRBV6-3, the J gene TRBJ2-3; a possible D gene is TRBD2 (6 bases). V lost 4 bases and J 4 bases, leaving 18 bases between the germline ends. Germline assignment: CDR1 MNHEY and CDR2 SVGEGT. The CDR3 is made up of 16 amino acids.